The 20 T cell receptor beta chains reported below all come from one sample, sequenced in a study of cytomegalovirus exposure and HLA in healthy donors. Clones were read by immunoSEQ multiplex PCR, and TCRdb kept only the in-frame ones, dropping some. The sample consists of over 150,000 clones, more than 70% of them appearing once. Specimen: PBMCs. These receptors originate from a human donor in good health.

The rearrangement uses TRBV5-1 and TRBJ2-3; perhaps TRBD2 as D (5 bases). From germline, CDR1 is SGHRS and CDR2 YFSETQ. Trimming took off 3 bases at V and 1 base at J, with 9 bases between the two ends. The CDR3 extends over 14 amino acids. The CDR3 nucleotides are TGCGCCAGCAGCTCCAGTAGCGGCACAGATACGCAGTATTTT. Translating it yields CASSSSSGTDTQYF.

This clone occurred once. V and J are TRBV11-1 and TRBJ1-1; 9 bases fit TRBD1. The CDR3 extends over 14 amino acids. Germline CDR1 reads SGHAT; CDR2 reads FQDESV (reference sequence). J lost 4 bases, V lost 4 bases, and 4 bases had no gene match. The CDR3 coding sequence is TGTGCCAGCAGCTCGTGGGACAGGGTCACTGAAGCTTTCTTT. Protein: CASSSWDRVTEAFF. Full variable domain (remainder filled in from reference TRBV11-1 and TRBJ1-1): EAEVAQSPRYKITEKSQAVAFWCDPISGHATLYWYRQILGQGPELLVQFQDESVVDDSQLPKDRFSAERLKGVDSTLKIQPAELGDSAMYLCASSSWDRVTEAFFGQGTRLTVV.

The rearrangement links TRBV27 to TRBJ2-7; D ambiguous. CDR1 MNHEY and CDR2 SMNVEV come from the germline V gene (reference sequence). The length of the CDR3 is 15 residues. Trimming pared 0 bases from V and 6 bases from J, leaving 15 bases between. CDR3 residues: CASSLSFFSLAEQYF. The CDR3 DNA is TGTGCCAGCAGTTTATCGTTTTTTTCGCTGGCCGAGCAGTACTTC.

The rearrangement links TRBV5-1 to TRBJ1-1; possible D gene TRBD1, 6 bases. Germline-derived CDR1 and CDR2 are SGHRS and YFSETQ. CDR3 length: 16 amino acids. V lost 0 bases to trimming and J lost 4 bases, with 16 bases between them. DNA of the CDR3: TGCGCCAGCAGCTTGGTGTCAGGGGTTTTGAGCACTGAAGCTTTCTTT. Translated, it gives CASSLVSGVLSTEAFF.

The chain has TRBV5-4 and TRBJ2-1; TRBD2 aligns across 7 bases. This CDR3 is 16 amino acids long. With 9 bases clipped from V and 1 base from J, the junction kept 13 bases outside the gene matches. CDR1 and CDR2 (germline): SGHNT, YYREEE (reference sequence). The CDR3 reads CATTLASGISYNEQFF. In DNA form, the CDR3 reads TGTGCCACTACACTCGCGAGCGGGATATCCTACAATGAGCAGTTCTTC.

The chain carries TRBV7-9 and TRBJ2-7; 8 bases match TRBD1. Germline-derived CDR1 and CDR2 are SEHNR and FQNEAQ (reference sequence). The V and J ends lost 2 bases and 2 bases, in that order; junction bases with no gene match: 2. CDR3 length: 14 residues. The CDR3 is CASSLTGGAYEQYF. The DNA of the CDR3 is TGTGCCAGCAGCTTAACAGGGGGTGCCTACGAGCAGTACTTC.

The rearrangement joins TRBV27 to TRBJ2-3, with D possibly being TRBD2 (5 bases). Trimming left V 5 bases short and J 10 bases short, with 19 bases between. Per the germline V gene, CDR1 is MNHEY and CDR2 is SMNVEV (reference sequence). This CDR3 spans 14 amino acids. The CDR3 nucleotides are TGTGCCAGCAGTGCCGACTCGGGATCATTCTCGCAGTATTTT. Its translation is CASSADSGSFSQYF.

Judged by abundance, this clone is medium-sized. This chain uses TRBV28 with TRBJ2-7; no clear D gene. V was shortened by 3 bases and J by 5 bases, with 5 bases between the two germline ends. This CDR3 has 11 residues. Looked up from germline, CDR1 is MDHEN and CDR2 is SYDVKM. CDR3 region: CASSLGDEQYF. The CDR3 nucleotides are TGTGCCAGCAGTTTGGGCGACGAGCAGTACTTC.

The chain recombines TRBV7-9 with TRBJ2-2, with 15 bases identical to TRBD2. The CDR3 is 16 residues long. Germline trimming cut 5 bases from V and 7 bases from J; bases unmatched to any gene: 5. Germline CDR1 is SEHNR and CDR2 is FQNEAQ (reference sequence). CDR3 region: CASSPRTSGGGGELFF. The CDR3 DNA follows: TGTGCCAGCAGCCCCCGGACTAGCGGGGGGGGCGGGGAGCTGTTTTTT.

The chain uses TRBV7-2 and TRBJ2-5, with TRBD1 identical over 7 bases. This CDR3 has 14 residues. Germline CDR1 and CDR2: SGHTA and FQGNSA. With V trimmed by 5 bases and J by 2 bases, 5 bases remained unmatched. CDR3 protein: CASSGRDRQETQYF. CDR3 nucleotide sequence: TGTGCCAGCAGCGGTCGGGACAGACAAGAGACCCAGTACTTC.

The chain employs TRBV11-2 and TRBJ2-7, with TRBD1 identical over 8 bases. This CDR3 is built from 13 residues. Germline-derived CDR1 and CDR2 are SGHAT and FQNNGV. V lost 5 bases to trimming and J lost 3 bases; unmatched junction nucleotides: 3. In DNA form, the CDR3 reads TGTGCCAGCAGCCAACAGGGGGGCTACGAGCAGTACTTC. Amino acid sequence: CASSQQGGYEQYF.

This clone was counted a few times. The chain employs TRBV4-3 and TRBJ2-1; TRBD2 agrees at 9 bases. This CDR3 is 16 amino acids long. Looked up from germline, CDR1 is LGHNA and CDR2 is YSLEER. Losses at the gene ends were 0 bases for V and 6 bases for J; bases not matched to a gene: 6. CDR3 nucleotide sequence: TGCGCCAGCAGCCAAGAAAGGGGCGGGGGGGCCAATGAGCAGTTCTTC. Its protein product is CASSQERGGGANEQFF.

V usage is TRBV7-8 and J usage is TRBJ2-2; tentatively, D is TRBD1 (6 bases). The germline gives CDR1 SGHVS, CDR2 FQNEAQ. The CDR3 has 16 residues. V shed 3 bases and J shed 2 bases, with 13 bases lying between them. This chain's CDR3 is CASSFYPGHNTGELFF. CDR3 DNA: TGTGCCAGCAGCTTTTACCCGGGACACAACACCGGGGAGCTGTTTTTT.

The rearrangement links TRBV6-5 to TRBJ1-1; D is unresolved. The CDR3 is 11 residues long. Germline CDR1 and CDR2: MNHEY and SVGAGI. V was pared by 5 bases and J by 2 bases, with 3 bases between. The CDR3 here is CASSHNTEAFF. As DNA, the CDR3 is TGTGCCAGCAGTCATAACACTGAAGCTTTCTTT.

The chain couples TRBV7-9 to TRBJ1-1; TRBD1 aligns across 7 bases. CDR1 and CDR2 from the germline V gene are SEHNR and FQNEAQ (reference sequence). This CDR3 is 15 amino acids long. J lost 4 bases, V lost 3 bases, and 8 bases had no gene match. The CDR3 region is CASSFTLTGPTEAFF. CDR3 coding DNA: TGTGCCAGCAGCTTCACTCTGACAGGGCCCACTGAAGCTTTCTTT.

The chain links TRBV6-6 to TRBJ1-2; D ambiguous. The CDR3 loop spans 16 amino acids. V lost 7 bases, J lost 5 bases, and 23 bases lay in between. CDR1 and CDR2 from the germline V gene are MNHNY and SVGAGI (reference sequence). The CDR3 coding sequence is TGTGCCAGCAAAGTTTTCCTCACCCCTAGCGGGTATGGCTACACCTTC. Amino acid sequence: CASKVFLTPSGYGYTF.

This clone showed up just a few times. The chain carries TRBV19 and TRBJ1-6; a weak D match, TRBD1 (5 bases). CDR1 is LNHDA and CDR2 is SQIVND in the germline V gene (reference sequence). Deletions cut 4 bases from V and 0 bases from J, with 10 bases between. This CDR3 is built from 16 residues. The DNA for the CDR3 is TGTGCCAGTAGTAAGGGGTTGACCTCCTATAATTCACCCCTCCACTTT. Translating gives CASSKGLTSYNSPLHF.

The chain links TRBV29-1 to TRBJ1-1; 7 bases line up with TRBD1. The CDR3 has 16 amino acids. Unmatched junction bases numbered 14, after V lost 4 bases and J lost 3 bases. The germline V gene encodes CDR1 SQVTM and CDR2 ANQGSEA. CDR3 sequence: CSVASSGQVGDTEAFF. The CDR3 DNA follows: TGCAGCGTTGCCAGCTCCGGACAGGTAGGGGACACTGAAGCTTTCTTT.

The V call is TRBV6-5, the J call TRBJ2-5; 7 positions match TRBD1. V was clipped by 0 bases and J by 5 bases; unmatched bases: 3. Germline V lookup: CDR1 MNHEY, CDR2 SVGAGI. The CDR3 totals 14 residues. CDR3 sequence: CASSYSNRGETQYF. The CDR3 bases are TGTGCCAGCAGTTACTCGAACAGGGGTGAGACCCAGTACTTC.

The genes are TRBV7-3 and TRBJ1-1; 8 nucleotides line up with TRBD1. The CDR3 is made up of 13 amino acids. J was trimmed by 6 bases and V by 5 bases; bases with no gene match: 5. Germline-derived CDR1 and CDR2 are SGHTA and FQGTGA. CDR3 sequence (DNA): TGTGCCAGCAGCCCGGGACAGGTCTCTGAAGCTTTCTTT. It is translated as CASSPGQVSEAFF.